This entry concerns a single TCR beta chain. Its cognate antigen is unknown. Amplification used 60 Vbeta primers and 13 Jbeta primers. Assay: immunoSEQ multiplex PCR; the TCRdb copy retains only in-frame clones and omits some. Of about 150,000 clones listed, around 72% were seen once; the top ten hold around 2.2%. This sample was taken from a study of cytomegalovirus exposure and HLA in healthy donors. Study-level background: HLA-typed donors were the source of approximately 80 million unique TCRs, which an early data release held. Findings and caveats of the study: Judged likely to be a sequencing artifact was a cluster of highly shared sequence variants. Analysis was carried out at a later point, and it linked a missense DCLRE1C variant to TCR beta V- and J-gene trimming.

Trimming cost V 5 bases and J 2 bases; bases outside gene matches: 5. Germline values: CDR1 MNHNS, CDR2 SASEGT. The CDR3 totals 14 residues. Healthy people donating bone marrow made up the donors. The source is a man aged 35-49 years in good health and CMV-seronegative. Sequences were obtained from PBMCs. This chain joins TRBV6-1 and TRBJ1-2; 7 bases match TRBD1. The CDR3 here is CASSTTGLNYGYTF. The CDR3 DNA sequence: TGTGCCAGCAGTACGACAGGGTTGAACTATGGCTACACCTTC.